The next 8 T cell receptor beta chains were all read from a single sample in a study of T-cell reconstitution after alpha-beta-depleted transplantation in children. The TCRbeta library was prepared with unique molecular identifiers. TCRdb re-analysed the PCR reads in MiXCR, keeping a single row per CDR3 protein. The sample lists about 150,000 distinct CDR3 sequences; 7.5% to 9% were seen once. The starting material was PBMCs, mostly from graft donor cells, obtained 180 days after TCRalphabeta/CD19-depleted stem cell transplant. The receptor source for this set is a female patient between 2 and 15 years old who had a stem cell transplant for congenital amegakaryocytic thrombocytopenia, so the T cells may come from the graft donor.

This clonotype was detected ten times or more. The rearrangement uses TRBV7-2 and TRBJ2-3; D gene unclear. The V gene lost 2 bases and the J gene lost 3 bases, with 6 bases spanning the gap. Germline CDR1 reads SGHTA; CDR2 reads FQGNSA. There are 13 residues in the CDR3. CDR3 DNA sequence: TGTGCCAGCAGCTTAACAGCGACAGATACGCAGTATTTT. It specifies CASSLTATDTQYF.

This clonotype came up many times. V gene TRBV5-1 combines with J gene TRBJ2-7, with TRBD1 matching over 8 bases. The germline V gene has CDR1 SGHRS and CDR2 YFSETQ. The junction had 13 bases not matched to a gene; V was cut back by 2 bases and J by 6 bases. The CDR3 extends over 16 amino acids. The CDR3 DNA reads TGCGCCAGCAGCTTTGGGATGGGACAGGCCGACTCCGAGCAGTACTTC. Translating it yields CASSFGMGQADSEQYF.

This clonotype was recorded at least ten times. The gene calls are TRBV28 and TRBJ2-7; D not certain. Germline loops: CDR1 MDHEN, CDR2 SYDVKM. This CDR3 has 13 amino acids. V lost 3 bases, J lost 1 base, and 7 bases lay in between. The CDR3 loop reads CASSLGKSYEQYF. The CDR3 region has the DNA TGTGCCAGCAGTTTGGGAAAATCCTACGAGCAGTACTTC.

This chain uses TRBV15 with TRBJ2-1; 10 positions match TRBD2. V gave up 4 bases and J gave up 7 bases; unmatched junction bases: 4. Germline V CDR1 and CDR2: LNHNV, YYDKDF (reference sequence). The CDR3 spans 14 residues. DNA of the CDR3: TGTGCCACCAGCATAGATAGCGGGAGGAATGAGCAGTTCTTC. Its protein is CATSIDSGRNEQFF.

This clonotype was found many times. V usage is TRBV9 and J usage is TRBJ2-3, with TRBD2 identical over 8 bases. The germline V gene has CDR1 SGDLS and CDR2 YYNGEE. The J segment lost 1 base and the V segment lost 2 bases, leaving 0 bases of the junction unmatched. This CDR3 has 14 residues. CDR3 DNA sequence: TGTGCCAGCAGCGTTAGCGGGGGCACAGATACGCAGTATTTT. As protein: CASSVSGGTDTQYF.

This clonotype was counted ten times or more. This chain links TRBV3-1 with TRBJ1-1, with 11 bases matching TRBD1. This CDR3 is built from 16 residues. With V trimmed by 6 bases and J by 4 bases, 10 bases remained unmatched. Germline CDR1 reads LGHDT; CDR2 reads YNNKEL (reference sequence). The CDR3 region is CASRRGTGGAGTEAFF. In nucleotides, the CDR3 is TGTGCCAGCAGGAGAGGGACAGGGGGGGCAGGCACTGAAGCTTTCTTT.

This clonotype came up many times. The chain is built from TRBV5-1 and TRBJ2-2, with D perhaps matching TRBD2 (6 bases). Trimming stripped 4 bases from V and 4 bases from J, with 14 bases between. The CDR3 is 15 amino acids. Germline V CDR1 and CDR2: SGHRS, YFSETQ. CDR3 protein: CASSIGGPTTGELFF. Written as DNA, the CDR3 is TGCGCCAGCAGCATCGGGGGTCCGACCACCGGGGAGCTGTTTTTT.

This clonotype was detected only a few times. The CDR3: CASSLVERLTQYF. The CDR3 bases are TGTGCCAGCAGCTTAGTGGAGCGGCTTACGCAGTATTTT. The chain carries TRBV7-2 and TRBJ2-3; TRBD2 might be the D (5 bases). The CDR3 has 13 amino acids. Trimming pared 1 base from V and 8 bases from J, leaving 10 bases between. Germline CDR1 is SGHTA and CDR2 is FQGNSA.